The TCR beta chain under discussion was sequenced for a study of shared clonotypes between healthy human individuals. Trimming took 3 bases from V and 4 from J; bases not matched to a gene: 6. CDR3 length equals 15 residues. The V gene's germline CDR1 is SGHVS and CDR2 FQNEAQ. Original analysis: Junction-only sequences without quality scores were provided by ImmunoSEQ, so filtering was different. Sequencing used immunoSEQ multiplex PCR; TCRdb keeps in-frame clones, though not all of them. The V and J calls and the clone size are those of that table, but D and trimming were determined from the DNA. The sample shows fewer than 550,000 clones, 60% to 80% of them seen only once. In its sample, this clone was seen once. The study used 80 million to 100 million PBMCs per unsorted sample for genomic DNA.

Sequencing input: PBMCs. The V gene is TRBV7-8, the J gene TRBJ2-7; 10 bases map to TRBD2. This clonotype was sampled from a woman in her forties in good health. Some clones in this sample may be carry-over from other donors' samples. This CDR3 is CASSFPPGLAYEQYF. CDR3 sequence (DNA): TGTGCCAGCAGCTTCCCCCCGGGACTAGCGTACGAGCAGTACTTC.